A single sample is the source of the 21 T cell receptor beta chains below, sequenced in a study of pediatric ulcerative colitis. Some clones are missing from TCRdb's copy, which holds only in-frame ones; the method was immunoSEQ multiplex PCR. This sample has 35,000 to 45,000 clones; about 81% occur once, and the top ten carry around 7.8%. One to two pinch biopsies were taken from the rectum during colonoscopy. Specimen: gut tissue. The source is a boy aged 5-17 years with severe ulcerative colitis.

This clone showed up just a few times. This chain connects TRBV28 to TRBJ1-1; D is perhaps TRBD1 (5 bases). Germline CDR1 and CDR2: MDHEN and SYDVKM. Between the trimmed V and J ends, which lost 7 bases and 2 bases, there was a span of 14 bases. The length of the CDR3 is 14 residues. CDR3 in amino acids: CASTPPGPNTEAFF. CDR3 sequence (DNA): TGTGCCAGCACACCACCGGGACCCAACACTGAAGCTTTCTTT.

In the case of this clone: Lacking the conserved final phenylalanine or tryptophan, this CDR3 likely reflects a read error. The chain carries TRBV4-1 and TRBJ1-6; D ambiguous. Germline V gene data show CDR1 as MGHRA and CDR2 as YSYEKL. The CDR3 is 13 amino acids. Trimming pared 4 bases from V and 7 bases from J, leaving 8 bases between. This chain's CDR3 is CASSLAANSPLHL. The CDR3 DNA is TGCGCCAGCAGCCTGGCAGCCAATTCACCCCTCCACCTT.

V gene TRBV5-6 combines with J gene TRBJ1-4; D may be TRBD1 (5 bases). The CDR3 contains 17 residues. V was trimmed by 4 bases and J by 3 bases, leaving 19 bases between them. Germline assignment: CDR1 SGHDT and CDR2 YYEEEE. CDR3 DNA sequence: TGTGCCAGCAGCCCCGGCGGGGGAACGCCGGCTAATGAAAAACTGTTTTTT. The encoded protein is CASSPGGGTPANEKLFF.

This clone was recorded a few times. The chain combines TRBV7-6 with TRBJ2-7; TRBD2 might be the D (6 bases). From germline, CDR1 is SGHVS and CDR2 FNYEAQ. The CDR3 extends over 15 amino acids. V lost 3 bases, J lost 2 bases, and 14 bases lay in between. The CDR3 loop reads CASSFTTGVTYEQYF. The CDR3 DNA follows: TGTGCCAGCAGCTTTACTACGGGGGTTACCTACGAGCAGTACTTC.

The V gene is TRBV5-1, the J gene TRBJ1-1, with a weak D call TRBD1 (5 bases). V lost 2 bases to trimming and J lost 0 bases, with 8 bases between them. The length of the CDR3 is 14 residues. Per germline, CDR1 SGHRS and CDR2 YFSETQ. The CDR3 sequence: CASSFSGLNTEAFF. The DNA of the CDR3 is TGCGCCAGCAGCTTCTCAGGGTTGAACACTGAAGCTTTCTTT.

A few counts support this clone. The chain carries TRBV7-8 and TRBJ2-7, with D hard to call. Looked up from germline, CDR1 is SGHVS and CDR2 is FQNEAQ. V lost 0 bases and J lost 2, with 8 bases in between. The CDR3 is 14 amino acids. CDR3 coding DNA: TGTGCCAGCAGCTTAGCTGGCGGAACCTACGAGCAGTACTTC. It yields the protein CASSLAGGTYEQYF.

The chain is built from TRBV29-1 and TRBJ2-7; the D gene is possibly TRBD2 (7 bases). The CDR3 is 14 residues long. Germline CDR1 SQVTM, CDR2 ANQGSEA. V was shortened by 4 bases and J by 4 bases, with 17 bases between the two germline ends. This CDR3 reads CSVADGGAIYEQYF. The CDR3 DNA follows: TGCAGCGTTGCAGATGGGGGGGCTATTTACGAGCAGTACTTC.

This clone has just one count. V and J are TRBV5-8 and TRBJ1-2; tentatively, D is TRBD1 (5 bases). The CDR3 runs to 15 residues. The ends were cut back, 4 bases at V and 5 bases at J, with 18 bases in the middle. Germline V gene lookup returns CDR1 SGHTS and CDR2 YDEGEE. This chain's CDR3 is CASSANGLRAYGYTF. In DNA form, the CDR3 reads TGTGCCAGCAGCGCTAACGGACTCAGGGCTTATGGCTACACCTTC.

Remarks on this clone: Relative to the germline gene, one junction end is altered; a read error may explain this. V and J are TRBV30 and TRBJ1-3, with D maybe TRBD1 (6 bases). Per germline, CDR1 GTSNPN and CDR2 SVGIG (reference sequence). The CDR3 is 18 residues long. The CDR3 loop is CAWGVGRSSGAVGNTIYF. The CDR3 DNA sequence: TGTGCCTGGGGTGTGGGGCGATCTTCAGGGGCGGTTGGAAACACCATATATTTT.

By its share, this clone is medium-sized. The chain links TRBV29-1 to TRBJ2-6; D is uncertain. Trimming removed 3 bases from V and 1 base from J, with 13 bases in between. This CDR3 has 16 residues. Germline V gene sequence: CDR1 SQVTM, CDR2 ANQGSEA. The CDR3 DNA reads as TGCAGCGTTGATGACCGTACTCGTTCTGGGGCCAACGTCCTGACTTTC. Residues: CSVDDRTRSGANVLTF.

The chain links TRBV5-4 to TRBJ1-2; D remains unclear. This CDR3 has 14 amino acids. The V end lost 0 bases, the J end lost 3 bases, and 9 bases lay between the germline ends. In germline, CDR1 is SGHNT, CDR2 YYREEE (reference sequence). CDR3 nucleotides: TGTGCCAGCAGCTTGGCCGGGGTTCACTATGGCTACACCTTC. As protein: CASSLAGVHYGYTF.

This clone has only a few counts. CDR3 in DNA: TGCGCCAGCAGTCCGTTAGCTAGCGGGGGAAACTCTGGGGCCAACGTCCTGACTTTC. Its translation is CASSPLASGGNSGANVLTF. The chain recombines TRBV5-1 with TRBJ2-6, with 10 bases fitting TRBD2. Trimming took 5 bases from V and 0 from J; bases not matched to a gene: 11. CDR1 is SGHRS, CDR2 YFSETQ, per germline. The CDR3 sequence is 19 residues long.

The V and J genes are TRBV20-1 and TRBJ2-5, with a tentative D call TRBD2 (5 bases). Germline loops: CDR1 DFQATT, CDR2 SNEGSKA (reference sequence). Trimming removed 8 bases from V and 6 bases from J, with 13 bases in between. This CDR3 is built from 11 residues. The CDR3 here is CSIPAAQTQYF. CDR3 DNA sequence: TGCAGTATCCCAGCGGCGCAGACCCAGTACTTC.

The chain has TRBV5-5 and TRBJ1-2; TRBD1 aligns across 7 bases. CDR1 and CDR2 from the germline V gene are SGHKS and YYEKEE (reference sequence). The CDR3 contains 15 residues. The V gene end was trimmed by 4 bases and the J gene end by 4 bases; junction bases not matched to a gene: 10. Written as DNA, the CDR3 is TGTGCCAGCAGCCACCAAACAGGGGAAGGCTATGGCTACACCTTC. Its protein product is CASSHQTGEGYGYTF.

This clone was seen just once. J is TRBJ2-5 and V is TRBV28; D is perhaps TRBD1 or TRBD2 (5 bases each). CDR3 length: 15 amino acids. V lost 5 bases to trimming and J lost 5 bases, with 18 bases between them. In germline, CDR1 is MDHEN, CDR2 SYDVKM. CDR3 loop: CASSHAGVGRETQYF. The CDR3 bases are TGTGCCAGCAGTCACGCCGGGGTGGGGCGGGAGACCCAGTACTTC.

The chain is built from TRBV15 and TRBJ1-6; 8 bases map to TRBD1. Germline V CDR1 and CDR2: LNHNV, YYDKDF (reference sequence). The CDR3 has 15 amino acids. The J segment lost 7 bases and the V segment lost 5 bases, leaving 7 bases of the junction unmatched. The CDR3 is CATSSRQGQNSPLHF. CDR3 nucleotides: TGTGCCACCAGCTCCCGACAGGGGCAAAATTCACCCCTCCACTTT.

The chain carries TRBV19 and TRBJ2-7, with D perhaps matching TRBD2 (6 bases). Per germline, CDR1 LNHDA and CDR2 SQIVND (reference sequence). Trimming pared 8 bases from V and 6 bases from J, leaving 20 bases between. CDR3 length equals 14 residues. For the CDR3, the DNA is TGTGCCAGTGAACCGGGACTTGCATCGGGCGAGCAGTACTTC. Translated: CASEPGLASGEQYF.

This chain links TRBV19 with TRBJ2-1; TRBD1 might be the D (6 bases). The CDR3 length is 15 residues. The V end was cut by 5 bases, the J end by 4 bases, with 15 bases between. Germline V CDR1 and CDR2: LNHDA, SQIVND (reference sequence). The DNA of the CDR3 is TGTGCCAGTAGTTTTCGGACAGAAACTTACAATGAGCAGTTCTTC. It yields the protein CASSFRTETYNEQFF.

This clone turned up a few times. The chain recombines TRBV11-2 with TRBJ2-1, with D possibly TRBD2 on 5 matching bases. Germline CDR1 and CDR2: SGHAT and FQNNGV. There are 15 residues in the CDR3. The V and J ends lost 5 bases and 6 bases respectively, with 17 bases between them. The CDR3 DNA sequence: TGTGCCAGCAGCAATGGGGAATTTGGGAGCAATGAGCAGTTCTTC. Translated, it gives CASSNGEFGSNEQFF.

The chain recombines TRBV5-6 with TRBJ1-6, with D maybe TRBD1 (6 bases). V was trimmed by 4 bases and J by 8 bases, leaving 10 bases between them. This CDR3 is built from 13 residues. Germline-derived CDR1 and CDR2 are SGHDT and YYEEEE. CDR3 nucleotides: TGTGCCAGCAGCCCGAGGGGGGATTCACCCCTCCACTTT. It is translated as CASSPRGDSPLHF.

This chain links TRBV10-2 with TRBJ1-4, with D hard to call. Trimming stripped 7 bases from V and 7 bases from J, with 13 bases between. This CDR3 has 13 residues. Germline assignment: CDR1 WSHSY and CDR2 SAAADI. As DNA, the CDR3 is TGCGCCAGCAACATAGGACCGGGTGAAAAACTGTTTTTT. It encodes CASNIGPGEKLFF.